This TCR beta chain was sequenced in a study of T cells in Graves' hyperthyroidism and ophthalmopathy. The definition of stable Graves' hyperthyroidism was no ophthalmopathy progression within 18 months. Uncontrolled infection, other autoimmune disease, pregnancy or lactation barred patients from enrollment. Whole-study results and caveats: Also found in blood were most expanded thyroid clonotypes above 0.001. The model identified upcoming ophthalmopathy a median around 6 months ahead of onset.

This clonotype has ten or more counts. Its antigen is not identified. Using RNA transcripts as the source, TCR beta CDR3 regions were amplified. Initially, a first-round RT-PCR of the TCR CDR3 employed the HTBI primer set. TCRdb passed the multiplex PCR reads through MiXCR, listing each CDR3 protein once. The sample holds around 580,000 distinct CDR3 sequences, about half seen once. Germline lookup yields CDR1 SGHNT and CDR2 YENEEA. The V gene lost 5 bases and the J gene lost 5 bases, with 10 bases spanning the gap. CDR3 length: 14 residues. The chain carries TRBV11-3 and TRBJ1-6; tentative D call: TRBD1 (5 bases). The clonotype was recovered from a woman aged 18-35 years with Graves' hyperthyroidism. The sample taken for sequencing was peripheral blood or thyroid tissue (not recorded which). The CDR3 spells CASSQTVNNSPLHF. CDR3 nucleotide sequence: TGTGCCAGCAGCCAGACAGTAAATAATTCACCCCTCCACTTT.